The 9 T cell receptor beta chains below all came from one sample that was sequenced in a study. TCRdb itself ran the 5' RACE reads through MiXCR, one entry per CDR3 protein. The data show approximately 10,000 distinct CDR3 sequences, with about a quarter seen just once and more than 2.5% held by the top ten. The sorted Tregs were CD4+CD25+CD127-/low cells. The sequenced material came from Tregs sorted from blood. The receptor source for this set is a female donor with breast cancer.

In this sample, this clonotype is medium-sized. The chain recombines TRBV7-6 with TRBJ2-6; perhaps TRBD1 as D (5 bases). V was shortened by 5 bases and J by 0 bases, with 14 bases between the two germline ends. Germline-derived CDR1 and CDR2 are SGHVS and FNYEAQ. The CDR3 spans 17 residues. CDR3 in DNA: TGTGCCAGCAGCCTCTTTCGACAGCGCTCTGGGGCCAACGTCCTGACTTTC. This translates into CASSLFRQRSGANVLTF. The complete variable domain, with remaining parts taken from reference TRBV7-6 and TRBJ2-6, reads GAGVSQSPRYKVTKRGQDVALRCDPISGHVSLYWYRQALGQGPEFLTYFNYEAQQDKSGLPNDRFSAERPEGSISTLTIQRTEQRDSAMYRCASSLFRQRSGANVLTFGAGSRLTVL.

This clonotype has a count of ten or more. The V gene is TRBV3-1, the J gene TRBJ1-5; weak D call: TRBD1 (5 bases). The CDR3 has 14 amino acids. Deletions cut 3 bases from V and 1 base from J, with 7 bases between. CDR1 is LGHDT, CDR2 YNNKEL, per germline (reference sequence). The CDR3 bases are TGTGCCAGCAGCCATGAGGGGAGCAATCAGCCCCAGCATTTT. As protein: CASSHEGSNQPQHF.

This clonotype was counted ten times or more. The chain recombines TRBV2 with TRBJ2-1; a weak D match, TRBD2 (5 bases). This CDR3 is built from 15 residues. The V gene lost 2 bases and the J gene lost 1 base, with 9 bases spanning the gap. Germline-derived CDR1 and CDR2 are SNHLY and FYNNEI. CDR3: CASSETLASYNEQFF. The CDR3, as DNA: TGTGCCAGCAGTGAAACTCTAGCTTCCTACAATGAGCAGTTCTTC.

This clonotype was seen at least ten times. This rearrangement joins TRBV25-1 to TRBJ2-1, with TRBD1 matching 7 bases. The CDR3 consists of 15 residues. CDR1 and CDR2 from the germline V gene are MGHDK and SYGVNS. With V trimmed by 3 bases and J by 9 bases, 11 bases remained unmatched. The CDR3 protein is CASSDPPTGYGEQFF. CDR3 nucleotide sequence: TGTGCCAGCAGTGACCCACCGACAGGGTACGGTGAGCAGTTCTTC.

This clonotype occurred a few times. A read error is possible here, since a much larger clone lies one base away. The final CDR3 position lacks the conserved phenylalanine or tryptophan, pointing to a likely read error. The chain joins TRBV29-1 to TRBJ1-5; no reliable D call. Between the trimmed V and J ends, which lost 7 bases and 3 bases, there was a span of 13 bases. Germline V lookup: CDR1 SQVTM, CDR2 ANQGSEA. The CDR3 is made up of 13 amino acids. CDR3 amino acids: CSACPGYNQPQHS. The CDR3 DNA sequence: TGCAGCGCATGTCCGGGGTACAATCAGCCCCAGCATTCT.

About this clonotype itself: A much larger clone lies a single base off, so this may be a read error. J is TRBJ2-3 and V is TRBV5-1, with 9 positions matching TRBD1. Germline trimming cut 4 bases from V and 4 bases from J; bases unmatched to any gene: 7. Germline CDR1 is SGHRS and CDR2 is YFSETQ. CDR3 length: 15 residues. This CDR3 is CASSRRGQGADTQYF. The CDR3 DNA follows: TGCGCCAGCAGCCGCCGGGGACAGGGAGCAGATACGCAGTATTTT.

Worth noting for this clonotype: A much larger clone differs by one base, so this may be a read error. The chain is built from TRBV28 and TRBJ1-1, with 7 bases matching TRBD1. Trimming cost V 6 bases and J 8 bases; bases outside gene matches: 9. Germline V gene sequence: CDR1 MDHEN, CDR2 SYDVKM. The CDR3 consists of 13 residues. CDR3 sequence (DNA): TGTGCCAGCAGATTGTTGCTACAGGGGGAAGCTTTCTTT. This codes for CASRLLLQGEAFF. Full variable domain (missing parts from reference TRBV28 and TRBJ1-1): DVKVTQSSRYLVKRTGEKVFLECVQDMDHENMFWYRQDPGLGLRLIYFSYDVKMKEKGDIPEGYSVSREKKERFSLILESASTNQTSMYLCASRLLLQGEAFFGQGTRLTVV.

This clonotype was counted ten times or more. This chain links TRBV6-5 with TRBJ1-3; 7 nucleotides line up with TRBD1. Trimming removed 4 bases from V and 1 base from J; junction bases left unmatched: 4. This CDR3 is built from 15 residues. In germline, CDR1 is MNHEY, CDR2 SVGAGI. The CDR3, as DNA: TGTGCCAGCAGTTTGTCGACAGGGTCTGGAAACACCATATATTTT. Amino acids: CASSLSTGSGNTIYF.

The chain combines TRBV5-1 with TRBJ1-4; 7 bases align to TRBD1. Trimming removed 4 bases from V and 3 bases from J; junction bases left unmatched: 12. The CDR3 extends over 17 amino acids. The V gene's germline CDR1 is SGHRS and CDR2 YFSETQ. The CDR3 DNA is TGCGCCAGCAGCGCGACACCGGAGGGGGCGGCTAATGAAAAACTGTTTTTT. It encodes CASSATPEGAANEKLFF.